The sample holds a few counts of the clone carrying this TCR delta chain. Its cognate antigen is unknown. The data are from a study of Vδ1+ human thymocytes. The study's findings and limits: TRG sequences recurred across donors, whereas TRD sequences stayed essentially private. In the thymus, TRG and TRD repertoires looked highly polyclonal with Gaussian CDR3 lengths.

The V gene end was trimmed by 6 bases and the J gene end by 1 base; junction bases not matched to a gene: 10. The germline CDR1 and CDR2 sequences are TSWWSYY and QGS. This CDR3 has 17 residues. The template was reverse-transcribed extracted RNA. Pooled V-gene forward primers with one constant-region reverse primer generated the CDR3 amplicons by multiplex PCR. TCRdb reprocessed the multiplex PCR reads through CATT. The table lists about 58,000 delta-chain clones, approximately 15% of them singletons. Thymocytes were sorted as CD3+ TCRVdelta1+ TCRVdelta2- after alphabeta T cell depletion. Sorted Vdelta1+ thymocytes were 98% to 99.6% pure.

The J gene is TRDJ1, the V gene TRDV1, with 11 nucleotides matching TRDD3. The source is a girl in the first two years of life who had congenital heart surgery. The source material was Vdelta1+ gamma-delta thymocytes from the thymus. Sample subset: FACS-sorted CD3+ TCRalphabeta- TCRVdelta1+ TCRVdelta2- thymocytes. CDR3 sequence: CALGKGLGDTSTDKLIF. Written as DNA, the CDR3 is TGTGCTCTTGGTAAAGGGCTGGGGGATACATCCACCGATAAACTCATCTTT.